This TCR beta chain was documented in a study of cytomegalovirus exposure and HLA in healthy donors. The study's findings and limits: The study designated fewer than 200 TCR beta chains cytomegalovirus-associated. Fewer N-insertions (relative to the approximately 700-donor mean) were reportedly seen in an Asian-associated ancestry cluster in a later analysis. Most TCR sequences were seen very rarely across donors, but some public TCRs occurred in many. Rates of TCR association differed by HLA locus in a later analysis, with DRB1 highest and HLA-C lowest.

PCR used 60 Vbeta primers and 13 Jbeta primers. The data were produced by immunoSEQ multiplex PCR, yet TCRdb's version contains in-frame clones alone and is incomplete. The sample yields 72,000 or so clones, around 78% seen once. Worth noting for this clone: Its antigen is not known.

Sequencing used PBMCs. The sequence was collected from a man between 18 and 35 years old in good health and CMV-seropositive.

Here the CDR3 DNA reads TGTGCCTGGAGCCCCGGGACAGGGAGAGATAGCAATCAGCCCCAGCATTTT. This sequence encodes CAWSPGTGRDSNQPQHF. V usage is TRBV30 and J usage is TRBJ1-5; 9 bases align to TRBD1. The junction had 9 bases not matched to a gene; V was cut back by 3 bases and J by 0 bases. In germline, CDR1 is GTSNPN, CDR2 SVGIG (reference sequence). The CDR3 is 17 amino acids.